The 3 T cell receptor beta chains given below trace back to one sample, sequenced in a study of T cell responses to AZD1222 COVID-19 vaccine. Measured with immunoSEQ multiplex PCR; TCRdb has only the in-frame clones, and not every one. Among about 88,000 clones listed, roughly 94% were seen once. Sequencing was performed on peripheral blood, taken on day 0 of AZD1222 vaccination. These receptors were collected from an adult in good health.

The rearrangement links TRBV18 to TRBJ2-3, with D tentatively TRBD1 or TRBD2 (5 bases each). V gave up 3 bases and J gave up 3 bases, with 16 bases separating them. From germline, CDR1 is KGHSH and CDR2 LQKENI. The CDR3 totals 16 residues. The CDR3 loop reads CASSPTPGQNTDTQYF. CDR3 bases: TGTGCCAGCTCACCTACACCGGGGCAGAATACAGATACGCAGTATTTT.

The chain joins TRBV6-5 to TRBJ1-1; no clear D gene. The CDR3 consists of 14 residues. Germline V gene data show CDR1 as MNHEY and CDR2 as SVGAGI. The ends were cut back, 0 bases at V and 7 bases at J, with 12 bases in the middle. The CDR3: CASSYSPAQHEAFF. The CDR3 DNA is TGTGCCAGCAGTTACTCGCCTGCCCAACATGAAGCTTTCTTT.

The rearrangement uses TRBV7-2 and TRBJ1-4, with 8 bases identical to TRBD1. The V segment lost 5 bases and the J segment 7 bases; nucleotides outside the gene matches: 3. From germline, CDR1 is SGHTA and CDR2 FQGNSA. This CDR3 contains 13 residues. The CDR3 spells CASSDRGGEKLFF. The CDR3 nucleotides are TGTGCCAGCAGCGACAGGGGAGGTGAAAAACTGTTTTTT.